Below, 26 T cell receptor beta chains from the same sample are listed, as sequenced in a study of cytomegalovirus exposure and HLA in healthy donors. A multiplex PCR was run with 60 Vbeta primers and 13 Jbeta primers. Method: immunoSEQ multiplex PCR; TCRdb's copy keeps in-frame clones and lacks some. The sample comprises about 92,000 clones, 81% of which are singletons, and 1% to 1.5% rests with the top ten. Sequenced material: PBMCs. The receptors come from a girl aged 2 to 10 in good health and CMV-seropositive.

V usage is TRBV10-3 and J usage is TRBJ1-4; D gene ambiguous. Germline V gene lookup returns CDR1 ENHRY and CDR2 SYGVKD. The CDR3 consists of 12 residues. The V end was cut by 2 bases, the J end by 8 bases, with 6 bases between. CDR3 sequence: CAISEGLEKLFF. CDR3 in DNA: TGTGCCATCAGTGAGGGCTTGGAAAAACTGTTTTTT.

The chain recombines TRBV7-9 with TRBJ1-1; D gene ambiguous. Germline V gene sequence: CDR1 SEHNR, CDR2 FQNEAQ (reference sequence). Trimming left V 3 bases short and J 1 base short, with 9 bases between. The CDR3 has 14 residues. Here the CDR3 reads CASSFSVWNTEAFF. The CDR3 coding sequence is TGTGCCAGCAGCTTCTCCGTCTGGAACACTGAAGCTTTCTTT.

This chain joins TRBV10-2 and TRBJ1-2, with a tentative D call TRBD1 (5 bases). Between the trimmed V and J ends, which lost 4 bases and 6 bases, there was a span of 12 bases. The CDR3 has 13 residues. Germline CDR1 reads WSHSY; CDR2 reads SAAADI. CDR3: CASSGQQEHGYTF. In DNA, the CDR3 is TGCGCCAGCAGTGGACAACAGGAGCATGGCTACACCTTC.

CDR3 amino acids: CAIAGSSDNEKLFF. The DNA of the CDR3 is TGTGCCATCGCCGGGTCCTCGGATAATGAAAAACTGTTTTTT. J is TRBJ1-4 and V is TRBV10-3; D gene ambiguous. Trimming shortened V by 8 bases and J by 4 bases, and 14 bases separated the two germline ends. Per the germline V gene, CDR1 is ENHRY and CDR2 is SYGVKD. This CDR3 comprises 14 residues.

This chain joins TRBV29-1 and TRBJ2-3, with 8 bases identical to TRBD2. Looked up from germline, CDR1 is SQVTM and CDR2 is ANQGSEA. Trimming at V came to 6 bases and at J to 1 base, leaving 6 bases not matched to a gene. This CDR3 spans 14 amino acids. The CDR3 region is CSVGGAGGTDTQYF. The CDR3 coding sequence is TGCAGCGTAGGGGGAGCGGGGGGCACAGATACGCAGTATTTT.

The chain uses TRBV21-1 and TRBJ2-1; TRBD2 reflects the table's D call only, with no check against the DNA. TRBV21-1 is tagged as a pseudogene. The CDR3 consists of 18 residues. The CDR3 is CASSKVPVSLAASNEQFF. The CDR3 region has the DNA TGTGCCAGCAGCAAAGTCCCGGTGTCACTAGCGGCAAGCAATGAGCAGTTCTTC.

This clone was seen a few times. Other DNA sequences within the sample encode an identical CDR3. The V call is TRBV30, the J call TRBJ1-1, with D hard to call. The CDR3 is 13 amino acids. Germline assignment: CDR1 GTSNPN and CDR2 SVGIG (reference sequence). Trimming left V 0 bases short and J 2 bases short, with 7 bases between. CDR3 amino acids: CAWSVRVNTEAFF. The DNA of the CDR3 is TGTGCCTGGAGTGTACGAGTAAACACTGAAGCTTTCTTT.

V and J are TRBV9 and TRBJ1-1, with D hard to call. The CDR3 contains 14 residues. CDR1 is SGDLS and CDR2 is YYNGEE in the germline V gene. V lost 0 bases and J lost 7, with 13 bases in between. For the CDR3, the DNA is TGTGCCAGCAGCGTAGTAGGAAGGGAGGATGAAGCTTTCTTT. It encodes CASSVVGREDEAFF.

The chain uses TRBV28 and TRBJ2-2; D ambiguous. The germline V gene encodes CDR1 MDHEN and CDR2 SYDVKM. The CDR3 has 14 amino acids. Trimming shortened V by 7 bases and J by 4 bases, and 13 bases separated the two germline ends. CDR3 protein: CASTLERITGELFF. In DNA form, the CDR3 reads TGTGCCAGCACCCTAGAGAGGATCACCGGGGAGCTGTTTTTT. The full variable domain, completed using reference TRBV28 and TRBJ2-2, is DVKVTQSSRYLVKRTGEKVFLECVQDMDHENMFWYRQDPGLGLRLIYFSYDVKMKEKGDIPEGYSVSREKKERFSLILESASTNQTSMYLCASTLERITGELFFGEGSRLTVL.

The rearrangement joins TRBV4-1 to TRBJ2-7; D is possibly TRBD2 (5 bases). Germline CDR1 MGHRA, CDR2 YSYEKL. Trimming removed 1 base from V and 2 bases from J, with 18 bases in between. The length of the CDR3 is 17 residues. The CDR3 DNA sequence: TGCGCCAGCAGCCAAGGGTCCTTACGAGCGGTACCCTACGAGCAGTACTTC. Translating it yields CASSQGSLRAVPYEQYF.

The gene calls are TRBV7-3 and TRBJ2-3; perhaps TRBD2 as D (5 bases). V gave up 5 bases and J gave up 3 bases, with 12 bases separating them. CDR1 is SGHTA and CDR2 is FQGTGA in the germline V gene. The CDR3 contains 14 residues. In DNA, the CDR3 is TGTGCCAGCAGCCTAGGACTTCCAACAGATACGCAGTATTTT. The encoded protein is CASSLGLPTDTQYF.

Here the CDR3 reads CASSDFQREINEQFF. CDR3 nucleotides: TGTGCCAGCAGTGATTTTCAGCGGGAGATAAATGAGCAGTTCTTC. The V call is TRBV6-4, the J call TRBJ2-1; 8 nucleotides align to TRBD2. Germline CDR1 and CDR2: MRHNA and SNTAGT. This CDR3 is 15 amino acids long. J was trimmed by 7 bases and V by 3 bases; bases with no gene match: 8.

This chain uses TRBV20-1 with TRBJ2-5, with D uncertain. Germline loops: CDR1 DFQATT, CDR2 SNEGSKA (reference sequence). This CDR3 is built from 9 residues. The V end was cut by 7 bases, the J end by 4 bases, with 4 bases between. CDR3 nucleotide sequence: TGCAGTGTCGGAGAGACCCAGTACTTC. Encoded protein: CSVGETQYF.

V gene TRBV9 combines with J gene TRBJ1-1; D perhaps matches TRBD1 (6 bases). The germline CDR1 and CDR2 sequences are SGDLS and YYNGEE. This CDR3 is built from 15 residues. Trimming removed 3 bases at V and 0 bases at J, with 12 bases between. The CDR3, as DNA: TGTGCCAGCAGCGAGGGGGACTACATGAACACTGAAGCTTTCTTT. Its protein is CASSEGDYMNTEAFF.

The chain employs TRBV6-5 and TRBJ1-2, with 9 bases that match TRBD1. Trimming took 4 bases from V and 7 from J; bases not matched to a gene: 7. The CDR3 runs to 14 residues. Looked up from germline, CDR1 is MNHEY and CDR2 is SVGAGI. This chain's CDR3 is CASSWGQGFSGYTF. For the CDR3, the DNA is TGTGCCAGCAGTTGGGGACAGGGATTCAGTGGCTACACCTTC.

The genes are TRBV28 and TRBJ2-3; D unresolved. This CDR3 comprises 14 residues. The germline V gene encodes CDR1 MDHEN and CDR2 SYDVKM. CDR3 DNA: TGTGCGACGCAGAGGTTTCCTAGCACAGATACGCAGTATTTT. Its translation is CATQRFPSTDTQYF. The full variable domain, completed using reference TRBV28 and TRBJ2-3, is DVKVTQSSRYLVKRTGEKVFLECVQDMDHENMFWYRQDPGLGLRLIYFSYDVKMKEKGDIPEGYSVSREKKERFSLILESASTNQTSMYLCATQRFPSTDTQYFGPGTRLTVL.

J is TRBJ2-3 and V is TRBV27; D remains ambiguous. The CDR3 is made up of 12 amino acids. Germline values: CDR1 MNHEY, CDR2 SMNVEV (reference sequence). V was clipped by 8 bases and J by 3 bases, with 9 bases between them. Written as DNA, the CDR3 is TGTGCCAGCGGTGCCACTACAGATACGCAGTATTTT. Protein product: CASGATTDTQYF.

This CDR3 reads CASSFRQGHEQYF. The CDR3 bases are TGTGCCAGCAGCTTCCGCCAGGGGCACGAGCAGTACTTC. The rearrangement uses TRBV13 and TRBJ2-7; possibly TRBD1 for D (6 bases). There are 13 residues in the CDR3. V lost 3 bases and J 5 bases, leaving 11 bases between the germline ends. Germline CDR1 PRHDT, CDR2 FYEKMQ (reference sequence).

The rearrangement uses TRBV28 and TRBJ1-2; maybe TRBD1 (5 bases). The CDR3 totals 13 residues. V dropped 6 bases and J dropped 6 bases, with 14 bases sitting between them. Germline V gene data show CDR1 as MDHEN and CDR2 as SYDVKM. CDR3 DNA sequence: TGTGCCAGCAGCCCTCGACAGAGACATGGCTACACCTTC. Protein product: CASSPRQRHGYTF.

The CDR3 here is CASSLPLAKLTYEQYF. Written as DNA, the CDR3 is TGTGCCAGCAGTTTACCTCTAGCTAAACTTACCTACGAGCAGTACTTC. The chain employs TRBV28 and TRBJ2-7; the D gene is possibly TRBD2 (5 bases). V gave up 2 bases and J gave up 2 bases, with 16 bases separating them. CDR3 length: 16 amino acids. CDR1 and CDR2 (germline): MDHEN, SYDVKM.

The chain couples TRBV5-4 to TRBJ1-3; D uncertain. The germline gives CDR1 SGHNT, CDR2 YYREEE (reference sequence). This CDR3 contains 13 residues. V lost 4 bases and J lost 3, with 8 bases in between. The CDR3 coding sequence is TGTGCCAGCAGCGTCCACAATGGAAACACCATATATTTT. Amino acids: CASSVHNGNTIYF.

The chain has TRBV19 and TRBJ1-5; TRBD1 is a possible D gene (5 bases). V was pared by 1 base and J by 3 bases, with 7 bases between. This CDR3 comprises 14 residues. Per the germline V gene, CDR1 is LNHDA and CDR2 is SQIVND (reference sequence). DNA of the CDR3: TGTGCCAGTAGTATAGGACAGCCCAATCAGCCCCAGCATTTT. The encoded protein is CASSIGQPNQPQHF.

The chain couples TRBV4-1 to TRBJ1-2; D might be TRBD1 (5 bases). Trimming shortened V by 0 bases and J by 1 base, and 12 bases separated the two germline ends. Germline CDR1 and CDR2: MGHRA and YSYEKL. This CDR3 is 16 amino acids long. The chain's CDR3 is CASSQDPTGFNYGYTF. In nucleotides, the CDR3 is TGCGCCAGCAGCCAAGACCCAACAGGTTTTAACTATGGCTACACCTTC.

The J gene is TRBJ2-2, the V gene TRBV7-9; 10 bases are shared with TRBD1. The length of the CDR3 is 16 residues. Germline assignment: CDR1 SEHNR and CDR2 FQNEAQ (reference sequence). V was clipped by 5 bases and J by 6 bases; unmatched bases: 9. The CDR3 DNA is TGTGCCAGCAGCAAGGGACAGGGGATTGGGTCCGGGGAGCTGTTTTTT. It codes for CASSKGQGIGSGELFF. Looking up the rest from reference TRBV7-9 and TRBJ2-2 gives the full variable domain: DTGVSQNPRHKITKRGQNVTFRCDPISEHNRLYWYRQTLGQGPEFLTYFQNEAQLEKSRLLSDRFSAERPKGSFSTLEIQRTEQGDSAMYLCASSKGQGIGSGELFFGEGSRLTVL.

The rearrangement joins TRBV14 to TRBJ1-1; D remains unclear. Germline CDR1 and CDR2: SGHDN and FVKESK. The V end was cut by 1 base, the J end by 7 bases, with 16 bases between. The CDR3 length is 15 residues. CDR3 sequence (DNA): TGTGCCAGCAGCCAAGCCGGACTAATACCTTTTGAAGCTTTCTTT. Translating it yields CASSQAGLIPFEAFF.

CDR3 sequence reads: CASSGIVAGGPYEQYF. The CDR3 nucleotides read TGTGCCAGCAGTGGGATAGTAGCGGGAGGGCCCTACGAGCAGTACTTC. The rearrangement links TRBV6-1 to TRBJ2-7, with 11 bases fitting TRBD2. The CDR3 covers 16 residues. The germline CDR1 and CDR2 sequences are MNHNS and SASEGT. Trimming took 4 bases from V and 2 from J; bases not matched to a gene: 7.